The 31 T cell receptor beta chains below were found in one sample sequenced in a study of blood T cell repertoires in COVID-19. Clones were read by immunoSEQ multiplex PCR, and TCRdb kept only the in-frame ones, dropping some. The data show approximately 300,000 clones, about 80% seen once. Sequenced: peripheral blood. The receptors here all came from a person between 65 and 79 years old with COVID-19, enrolled during active disease.

The chain combines TRBV5-1 with TRBJ1-1; no firm D call. The V and J ends lost 4 bases and 0 bases respectively, with 16 bases between them. The CDR3 contains 16 residues. Germline CDR1 SGHRS, CDR2 YFSETQ. The CDR3 sequence is CASSLRTVVLNTEAFF. The CDR3 DNA follows: TGCGCCAGCAGCCTAAGAACGGTAGTCCTGAACACTGAAGCTTTCTTT.

This clone was seen once. The V and J genes are TRBV5-4 and TRBJ2-1; D uncertain. V dropped 1 base and J dropped 9 bases, with 8 bases sitting between them. This CDR3 has 12 residues. Germline lookup yields CDR1 SGHNT and CDR2 YYREEE (reference sequence). The CDR3 bases are TGTGCCAGCAGCTTGCGGAGTCGTGAGCAGTTCTTC. It yields the protein CASSLRSREQFF.

CDR3 sequence: CASREKTRYNEQFF. The CDR3 nucleotides read TGTGCCAGCAGGGAAAAGACGCGGTACAATGAGCAGTTCTTC. This chain joins TRBV5-4 and TRBJ2-1; D gene ambiguous. Looked up from germline, CDR1 is SGHNT and CDR2 is YYREEE (reference sequence). The CDR3 extends over 14 amino acids. Trimming left V 5 bases short and J 4 bases short, with 13 bases between.

The chain couples TRBV7-6 to TRBJ2-5, with 10 bases aligning to TRBD1. The CDR3 is made up of 21 amino acids. CDR1 is SGHVS and CDR2 is FNYEAQ in the germline V gene. With V trimmed by 1 base and J by 5 bases, 22 bases remained unmatched. The CDR3 here is CASSLGPTTGGAGWVAETQYF. CDR3 DNA: TGTGCCAGCAGCTTAGGACCGACGACAGGGGGCGCGGGATGGGTGGCTGAGACCCAGTACTTC.

This chain uses TRBV19 with TRBJ2-1; TRBD1 matches at 8 bases. Germline V gene sequence: CDR1 LNHDA, CDR2 SQIVND (reference sequence). The CDR3 is 14 residues long. V lost 7 bases, J lost 3 bases, and 5 bases stayed unmatched. In DNA form, the CDR3 reads TGTGCCAGTAACCAGGGGGCGATCTACAATGAGCAGTTCTTC. Translating gives CASNQGAIYNEQFF.

This clone was seen only a few times. This chain joins TRBV7-3 and TRBJ1-6, with 7 bases lining up with TRBD1. This CDR3 contains 16 residues. Germline assignment: CDR1 SGHTA and CDR2 FQGTGA. V trimming: 5 bases; J trimming: 6 bases; junction bases outside the gene matches: 10. The CDR3 coding sequence is TGTGCCAGCAGCATAAGAAAGGGACAGATTAATTCACCCCTCCACTTT. Amino acid sequence: CASSIRKGQINSPLHF.

The rearrangement links TRBV28 to TRBJ1-2; possible D gene TRBD1, 6 bases. Germline loops: CDR1 MDHEN, CDR2 SYDVKM. V was trimmed by 6 bases and J by 1 base, leaving 12 bases between them. The CDR3 totals 14 residues. CDR3 loop: CASRTGQNNYGYTF. The DNA for the CDR3 is TGTGCCAGCAGGACCGGACAGAATAACTATGGCTACACCTTC.

The chain is built from TRBV9 and TRBJ2-1; TRBD2 is a possible D gene (6 bases). The CDR3 has 13 amino acids. Germline V gives CDR1 SGDLS, CDR2 YYNGEE. Trimming left V 3 bases short and J 6 bases short, with 10 bases between. The CDR3 nucleotides are TGTGCCAGCAGCGGACTAGGGGTCAATGAGCAGTTCTTC. Translation: CASSGLGVNEQFF.

The chain is built from TRBV11-3 and TRBJ2-7, with 8 bases identical to TRBD1. Germline loops: CDR1 SGHNT, CDR2 YENEEA. The CDR3 totals 13 residues. V lost 11 bases to trimming and J lost 2 bases; unmatched junction nucleotides: 8. CDR3 coding DNA: TGTGCCTCAAGCAGGACAGGGCCCTACGAGCAGTACTTC. Protein sequence: CASSRTGPYEQYF. Full variable domain (rest looked up from reference TRBV11-3 and TRBJ2-7): EAGVVQSPRYKIIEKKQPVAFWCNPISGHNTLYWYLQNLGQGPELLIRYENEEAVDDSQLPKDRFSAERLKGVDSTLKIQPAELGDSAVYLCASSRTGPYEQYFGPGTRLTVT.

The chain links TRBV5-6 to TRBJ2-7; D remains ambiguous. This CDR3 is built from 15 residues. Looked up from germline, CDR1 is SGHDT and CDR2 is YYEEEE. V lost 1 base to trimming and J lost 1 base, with 12 bases between them. CDR3 loop: CASSLMIQRSYEQYF. CDR3 DNA: TGTGCCAGCAGCTTGATGATACAGAGATCCTACGAGCAGTACTTC.

This chain connects TRBV7-8 to TRBJ2-7; 13 bases map to TRBD2. V lost 8 bases to trimming and J lost 4 bases; unmatched junction nucleotides: 5. The CDR3 sequence is 14 residues long. The germline gives CDR1 SGHVS, CDR2 FQNEAQ. CDR3 amino acids: CASRSGLAGYEQYF. Here the CDR3 DNA reads TGTGCCAGCCGGTCGGGACTAGCGGGATACGAGCAGTACTTC. The variable domain in full, with the rest retrieved from reference TRBV7-8 and TRBJ2-7, is GAGVSQSPRYKVAKRGQDVALRCDPISGHVSLFWYQQALGQGPEFLTYFQNEAQLDKSGLPSDRFFAERPEGSVSTLKIQRTQQEDSAVYLCASRSGLAGYEQYFGPGTRLTVT.

V gene TRBV11-2 combines with J gene TRBJ2-1; 13 bases map to TRBD2. Unmatched junction bases numbered 9, after V lost 0 bases and J lost 4 bases. Germline V CDR1 and CDR2: SGHAT, FQNNGV. This CDR3 contains 19 residues. The CDR3 DNA reads TGTGCCAGCAGCTTAGACAAGCCTACTAGCGGGGGGGATTACAATGAGCAGTTCTTC. Translated: CASSLDKPTSGGDYNEQFF.

The V call is TRBV10-3, the J call TRBJ2-5, with 14 bases identical to TRBD2. This CDR3 region has 16 residues. The junction had 1 base not matched to a gene; V was cut back by 0 bases and J by 4 bases. The germline gives CDR1 ENHRY, CDR2 SYGVKD. The CDR3 region has the DNA TGTGCCATCAGTGAGTCGACTAGCGGGGGGGGAGAGACCCAGTACTTC. As protein: CAISESTSGGGETQYF.

The chain couples TRBV5-8 to TRBJ1-5, with D possibly matching TRBD1 (6 bases). V was clipped by 4 bases and J by 2 bases, with 16 bases between them. Germline V gives CDR1 SGHTS, CDR2 YDEGEE. The CDR3 contains 16 residues. CDR3 loop: CASSPLGGAGNQPQHF. CDR3 bases: TGTGCCAGCAGCCCCCTGGGGGGGGCTGGCAATCAGCCCCAGCATTTT.

The rearrangement uses TRBV5-5 and TRBJ2-3, with 11 nucleotides matching TRBD2. CDR1 is SGHKS, CDR2 YYEKEE, per germline (reference sequence). This CDR3 contains 18 residues. J was trimmed by 2 bases and V by 1 base; bases with no gene match: 9. The CDR3 DNA reads TGTGCCAGCAGCTTGTGGGGTAGCGGGGGGGTACTCACAGATACGCAGTATTTT. It specifies CASSLWGSGGVLTDTQYF. The full variable domain, its missing parts supplied by reference TRBV5-5 and TRBJ2-3, is DAGVTQSPTHLIKTRGQQVTLRCSPISGHKSVSWYQQVLGQGPQFIFQYYEKEERGRGNFPDRFSARQFPNYSSELNVNALLLGDSALYLCASSLWGSGGVLTDTQYFGPGTRLTVL.

The genes are TRBV6-5 and TRBJ2-7; 8 positions agree with TRBD1. CDR3 size: 13 residues. Trimming at V came to 8 bases and at J to 6 bases, leaving 9 bases not matched to a gene. Germline CDR1 is MNHEY and CDR2 is SVGAGI. The DNA of the CDR3 is TGTGCCAGCTCTGAGGACAGGGCCAGCGAGCAGTACTTC. This encodes CASSEDRASEQYF.

The CDR3 DNA is TGTGCCAGCAGCTTCCGACAGGGGAGGGATTCACCCCTCCACTTT. This gives the protein CASSFRQGRDSPLHF. The V gene is TRBV7-9, the J gene TRBJ1-6, with TRBD1 matching over 8 bases. The CDR3 consists of 15 residues. In germline, CDR1 is SEHNR, CDR2 FQNEAQ (reference sequence). V lost 3 bases to trimming and J lost 8 bases; unmatched junction nucleotides: 6.

The chain couples TRBV6-5 to TRBJ1-2; D is uncertain. Germline CDR1 MNHEY, CDR2 SVGAGI. Trimming left V 8 bases short and J 2 bases short, with 12 bases between. CDR3 length equals 13 residues. The CDR3 sequence: CASLNLRNYGYTF. CDR3 nucleotide sequence: TGTGCCAGCCTCAACTTGCGGAACTATGGCTACACCTTC.

V is TRBV11-2 and J is TRBJ2-7; 7 bases are shared with TRBD1. CDR3 length equals 16 residues. V was pared by 5 bases and J by 6 bases, with 16 bases of the junction left unmatched. The germline gives CDR1 SGHAT, CDR2 FQNNGV. DNA of the CDR3: TGTGCCAGCAGCCCCCTCCCGGGACAGAGGCTGCTCGAGCAGTACTTC. Encoded protein: CASSPLPGQRLLEQYF. Variable domain in full (rest from reference TRBV11-2 and TRBJ2-7): EAGVAQSPRYKIIEKRQSVAFWCNPISGHATLYWYQQILGQGPKLLIQFQNNGVVDDSQLPKDRFSAERLKGVDSTLKIQPAKLEDSAVYLCASSPLPGQRLLEQYFGPGTRLTVT.

V and J are TRBV7-2 and TRBJ2-7, with 12 bases identical to TRBD2. This CDR3 is built from 19 residues. With V trimmed by 4 bases and J by 2 bases, 15 bases remained unmatched. Germline lookup yields CDR1 SGHTA and CDR2 FQGNSA. The DNA for the CDR3 is TGTGCCAGCAGCTCCCCGCAGAGGCGGACTAGCGGGAATACCTACGAGCAGTACTTC. Amino acid sequence: CASSSPQRRTSGNTYEQYF.

V gene TRBV28 combines with J gene TRBJ2-7; possible D gene TRBD1, 6 bases. This CDR3 region has 15 residues. CDR1 is MDHEN and CDR2 is SYDVKM in the germline V gene. Between the trimmed V and J ends, which lost 4 bases and 2 bases, there was a span of 15 bases. The CDR3 DNA is TGTGCCAGCAGTTCTCACGGGACACCTCCCTACGAGCAGTACTTC. Translated: CASSSHGTPPYEQYF.

V is TRBV4-3 and J is TRBJ1-2; TRBD1 aligns across 7 bases. The ends lost 0 bases at V and 5 bases at J; junction bases unmatched: 18. The CDR3 has 19 residues. Looked up from germline, CDR1 is LGHNA and CDR2 is YSLEER. Written as DNA, the CDR3 is TGCGCCAGCAGCCAAGACAGGGGGATAATCGGTGGGGCAAATTATGGCTACACCTTC. It specifies CASSQDRGIIGGANYGYTF.

The chain couples TRBV21-1 to TRBJ2-1; the DNA was not compared with TRBD2, the D call given in the table. TRBV21-1 represents a pseudogene. The CDR3 spans 16 residues. The CDR3 protein is CASSKTGRGRRDEQFF. The DNA of the CDR3 is TGTGCCAGCAGCAAAACCGGGCGGGGACGTCGGGATGAGCAGTTCTTC.

The rearrangement joins TRBV6-5 to TRBJ2-7; D is unresolved. CDR1 is MNHEY, CDR2 SVGAGI, per germline. The CDR3 spans 14 residues. Trimming stripped 0 bases from V and 0 bases from J, with 6 bases between. The DNA of the CDR3 is TGTGCCAGCAGTTACTCGCAGTCCTCCTACGAGCAGTACTTC. Its protein is CASSYSQSSYEQYF.

This sequence joins TRBV3-1 (or the pseudogene TRBV3-2) and TRBJ2-1; D remains ambiguous. The V end was cut by 0 bases, the J end by 6 bases, with 9 bases between. The CDR3 runs 14 residues. The V gene's germline CDR1 is LGHDT and CDR2 YNNKEL (reference sequence). CDR3 region: CASSQDIVSNEQFF. The CDR3 DNA is TGTGCCAGCAGCCAAGATATAGTTAGCAATGAGCAGTTCTTC.

A few counts support this clone. In nucleotides, the CDR3 is TGCGCCAGCAGCCAAAACAGGGGGTCTCAGCCCCAGCATTTT. Translating it yields CASSQNRGSQPQHF. The chain uses TRBV4-3 and TRBJ1-5; 8 bases fit TRBD1. The CDR3 is made up of 14 amino acids. Germline V gene lookup returns CDR1 LGHNA and CDR2 YSLEER. The J segment lost 6 bases and the V segment lost 2 bases, leaving 3 bases of the junction unmatched.

V and J are TRBV7-9 and TRBJ2-7, with a tentative D call TRBD2 (6 bases). CDR1 and CDR2 (germline): SEHNR, FQNEAQ (reference sequence). V lost 5 bases and J 6 bases, leaving 26 bases between the germline ends. The CDR3 loop spans 17 amino acids. The CDR3, as DNA: TGTGCCAGCAGCCCTAAGGGAGGAGGGCTCCTAAGGGGCGAGCAGTACTTC. Its translation is CASSPKGGGLLRGEQYF.

The V gene is TRBV15, the J gene TRBJ2-3; D is perhaps TRBD2 (6 bases). The ends were cut back, 2 bases at V and 2 bases at J, with 14 bases in the middle. Germline CDR1 reads LNHNV; CDR2 reads YYDKDF (reference sequence). CDR3 length equals 16 residues. The CDR3: CATSRSGLGLTDTQYF. CDR3 sequence (DNA): TGTGCCACCAGCAGATCGGGGTTGGGACTCACAGATACGCAGTATTTT. The variable domain in full, with the rest retrieved from reference TRBV15 and TRBJ2-3, is DAMVIQNPRYQVTQFGKPVTLSCSQTLNHNVMYWYQQKSSQAPKLLFHYYDKDFNNEADTPDNFQSRRPNTSFCFLDIRSPGLGDTAMYLCATSRSGLGLTDTQYFGPGTRLTVL.

The chain combines TRBV7-6 with TRBJ1-1; 7 nucleotides match TRBD1. The CDR3 runs to 15 residues. After removal of 4 bases from V and 4 bases from J, the junction contained 9 bases not matched to a gene. In germline, CDR1 is SGHVS, CDR2 FNYEAQ. This CDR3 reads CASSSIQGSRTEAFF. DNA of the CDR3: TGTGCCAGCAGCTCCATACAGGGGAGTCGCACTGAAGCTTTCTTT.

V and J are TRBV7-8 and TRBJ2-1; the D gene is possibly TRBD2 (7 bases). V was shortened by 2 bases and J by 3 bases, with 17 bases between the two germline ends. Germline lookup yields CDR1 SGHVS and CDR2 FQNEAQ. The CDR3 is 17 residues long. The CDR3 bases are TGTGCCAGCAGCTTAATTGCATGGGGGGGGCACTACAATGAGCAGTTCTTC. Protein sequence: CASSLIAWGGHYNEQFF.

Details on this clone: The DNA is left out, because the CDR3 cannot be placed on it with certainty; the CDR3 is given as TCRdb lists it. The chain joins TRBV28 to TRBJ2-7; TRBD2, as called in the table, went unchecked against the DNA. The germline V gene has CDR1 MDHEN and CDR2 SYDVKM. Counting both end residues, the CDR3 totals 14 amino acids. This CDR3 reads CASSSSPLRYEQYF.